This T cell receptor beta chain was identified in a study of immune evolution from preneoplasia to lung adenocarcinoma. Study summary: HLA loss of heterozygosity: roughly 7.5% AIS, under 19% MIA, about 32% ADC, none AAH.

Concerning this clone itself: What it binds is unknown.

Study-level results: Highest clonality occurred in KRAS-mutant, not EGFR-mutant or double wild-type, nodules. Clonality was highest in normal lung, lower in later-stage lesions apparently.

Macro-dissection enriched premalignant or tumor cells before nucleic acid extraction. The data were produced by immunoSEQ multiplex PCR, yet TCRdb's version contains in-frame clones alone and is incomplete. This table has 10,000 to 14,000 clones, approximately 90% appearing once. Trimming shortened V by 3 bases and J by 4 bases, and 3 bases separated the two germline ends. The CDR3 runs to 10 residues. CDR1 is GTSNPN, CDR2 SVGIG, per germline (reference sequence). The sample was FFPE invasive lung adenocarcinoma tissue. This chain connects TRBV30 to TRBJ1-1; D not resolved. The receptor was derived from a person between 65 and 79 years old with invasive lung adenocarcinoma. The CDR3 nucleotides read TGTGCCTGGAGGTTCACTGAAGCTTTCTTT. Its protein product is CAWRFTEAFF.